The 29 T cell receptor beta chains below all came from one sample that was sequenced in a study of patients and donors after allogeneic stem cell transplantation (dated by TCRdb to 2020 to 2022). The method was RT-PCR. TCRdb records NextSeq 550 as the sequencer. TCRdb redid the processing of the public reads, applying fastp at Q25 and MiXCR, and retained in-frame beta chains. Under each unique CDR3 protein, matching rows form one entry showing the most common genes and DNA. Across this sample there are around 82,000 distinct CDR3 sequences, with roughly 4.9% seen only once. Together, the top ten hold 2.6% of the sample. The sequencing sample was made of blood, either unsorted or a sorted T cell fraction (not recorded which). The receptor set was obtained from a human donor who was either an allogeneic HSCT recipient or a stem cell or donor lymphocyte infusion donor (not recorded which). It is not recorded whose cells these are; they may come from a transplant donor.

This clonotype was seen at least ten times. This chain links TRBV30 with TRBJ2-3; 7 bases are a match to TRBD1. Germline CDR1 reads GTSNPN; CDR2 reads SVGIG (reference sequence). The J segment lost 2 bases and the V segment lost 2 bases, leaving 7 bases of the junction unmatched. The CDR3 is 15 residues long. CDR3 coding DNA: TGTGCCTGGAGTAAGGGGGCGCGGGCCACAGATACGCAGTATTTT. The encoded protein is CAWSKGARATDTQYF.

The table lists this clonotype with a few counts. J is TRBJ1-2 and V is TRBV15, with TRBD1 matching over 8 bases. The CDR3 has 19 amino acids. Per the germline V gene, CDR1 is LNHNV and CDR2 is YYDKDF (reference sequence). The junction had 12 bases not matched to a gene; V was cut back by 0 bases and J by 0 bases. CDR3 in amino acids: CATSRDRGQDPASNYGYTF. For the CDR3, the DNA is TGTGCCACCAGCAGAGATCGGGGACAGGACCCCGCCTCTAACTATGGCTACACCTTC.

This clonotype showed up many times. CDR3 nucleotides: TGTGCCAGCAGTTCCGACGTCCAAGCGTATGGCTACACCTTC. Translating gives CASSSDVQAYGYTF. The chain has TRBV27 and TRBJ1-2; D call uncertain. The germline gives CDR1 MNHEY, CDR2 SMNVEV (reference sequence). This CDR3 contains 14 residues. The ends were cut back, 4 bases at V and 5 bases at J, with 14 bases in the middle.

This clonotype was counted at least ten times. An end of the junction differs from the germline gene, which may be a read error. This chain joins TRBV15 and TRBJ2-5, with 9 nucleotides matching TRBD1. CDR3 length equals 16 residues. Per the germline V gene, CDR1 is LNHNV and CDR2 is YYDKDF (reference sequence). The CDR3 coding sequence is TGTGCCACCAGCCGAGACCGGGGGACAGGGCAAGAGACCCAGTACTTC. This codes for CATSRDRGTGQETQYF.

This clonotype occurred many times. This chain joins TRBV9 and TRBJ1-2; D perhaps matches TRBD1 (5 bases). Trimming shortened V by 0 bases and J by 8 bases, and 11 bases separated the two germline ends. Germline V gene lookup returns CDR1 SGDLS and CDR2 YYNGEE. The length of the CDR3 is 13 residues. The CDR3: CASSVDGAGGYTF. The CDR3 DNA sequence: TGTGCCAGCAGCGTAGACGGGGCAGGCGGCTACACCTTC.

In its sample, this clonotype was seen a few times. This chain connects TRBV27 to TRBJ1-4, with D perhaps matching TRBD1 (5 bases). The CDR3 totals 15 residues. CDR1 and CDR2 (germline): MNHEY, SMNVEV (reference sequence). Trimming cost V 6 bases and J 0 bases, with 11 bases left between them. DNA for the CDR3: TGTGCCAGCAGACCTCAGGGATCAACTAATGAAAAACTGTTTTTT. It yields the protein CASRPQGSTNEKLFF.

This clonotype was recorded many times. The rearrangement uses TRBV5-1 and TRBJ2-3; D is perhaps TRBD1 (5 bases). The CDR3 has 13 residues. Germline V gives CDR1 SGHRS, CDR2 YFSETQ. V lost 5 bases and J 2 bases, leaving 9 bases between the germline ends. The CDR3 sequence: CASRTDFTDTQYF. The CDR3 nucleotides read TGCGCCAGCAGGACAGACTTCACAGATACGCAGTATTTT.

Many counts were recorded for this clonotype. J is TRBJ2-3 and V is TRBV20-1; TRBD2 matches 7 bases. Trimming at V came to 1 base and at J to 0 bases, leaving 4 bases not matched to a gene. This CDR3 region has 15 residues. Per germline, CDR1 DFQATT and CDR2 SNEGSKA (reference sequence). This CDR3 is CSARGDYGSTDTQYF. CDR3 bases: TGCAGTGCTAGAGGGGACTATGGAAGCACAGATACGCAGTATTTT.

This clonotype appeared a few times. CDR3 coding DNA: TGTGCCAGCAGTGAAGGGGCCCGGGACCCCAAAGGGCCATATGGCTACACCTTC. Translated: CASSEGARDPKGPYGYTF. This chain links TRBV2 with TRBJ1-2; D may be TRBD1 (5 bases). Germline loops: CDR1 SNHLY, CDR2 FYNNEI. The length of the CDR3 is 18 residues. Trimming left V 1 base short and J 5 bases short, with 23 bases between.

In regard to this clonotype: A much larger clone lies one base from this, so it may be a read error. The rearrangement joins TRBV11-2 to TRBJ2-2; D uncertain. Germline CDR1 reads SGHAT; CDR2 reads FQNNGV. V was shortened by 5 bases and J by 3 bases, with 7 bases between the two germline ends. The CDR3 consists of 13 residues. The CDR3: CASSRFYTGELFF. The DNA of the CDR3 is TGTGCCAGCAGCCGCTTCTACACCGGGGAGCTGTTTTTT.

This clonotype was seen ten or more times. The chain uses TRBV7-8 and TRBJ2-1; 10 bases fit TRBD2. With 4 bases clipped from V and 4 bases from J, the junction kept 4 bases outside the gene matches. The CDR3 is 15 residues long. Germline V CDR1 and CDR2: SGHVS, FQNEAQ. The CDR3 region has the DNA TGTGCCAGCAGCTCCACTAGCGGGATATACAATGAGCAGTTCTTC. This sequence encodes CASSSTSGIYNEQFF.

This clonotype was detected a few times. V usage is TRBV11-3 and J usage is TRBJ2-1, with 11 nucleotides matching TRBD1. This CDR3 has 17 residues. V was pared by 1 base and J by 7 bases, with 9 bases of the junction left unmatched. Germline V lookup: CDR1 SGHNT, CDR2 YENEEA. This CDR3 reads CASSLVGRGDRGNEQFF. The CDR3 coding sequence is TGTGCCAGCAGCTTAGTGGGGCGTGGGGACAGGGGGAATGAGCAGTTCTTC.

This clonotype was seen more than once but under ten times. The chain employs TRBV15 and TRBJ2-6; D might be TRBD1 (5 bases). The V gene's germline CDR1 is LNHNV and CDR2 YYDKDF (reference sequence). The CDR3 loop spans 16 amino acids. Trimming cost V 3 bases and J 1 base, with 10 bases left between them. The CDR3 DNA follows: TGTGCCACCAGCAGGGCTAGGGGATCTGGGGCCAACGTCCTGACTTTC. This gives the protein CATSRARGSGANVLTF.

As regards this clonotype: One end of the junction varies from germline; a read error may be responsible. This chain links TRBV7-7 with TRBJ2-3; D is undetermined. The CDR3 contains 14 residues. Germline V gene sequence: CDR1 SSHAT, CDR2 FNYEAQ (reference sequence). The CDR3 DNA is TGTGCTAGCAGCTTAAGTACAGGCACAGATACGCAGTATTTT. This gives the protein CASSLSTGTDTQYF.

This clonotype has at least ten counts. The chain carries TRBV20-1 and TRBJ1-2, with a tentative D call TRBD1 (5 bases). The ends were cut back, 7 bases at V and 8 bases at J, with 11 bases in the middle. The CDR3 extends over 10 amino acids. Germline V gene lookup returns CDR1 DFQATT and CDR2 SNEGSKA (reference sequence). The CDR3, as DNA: TGCAGTGGGGGGTCGAGGGGCTACACCTTC. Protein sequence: CSGGSRGYTF.

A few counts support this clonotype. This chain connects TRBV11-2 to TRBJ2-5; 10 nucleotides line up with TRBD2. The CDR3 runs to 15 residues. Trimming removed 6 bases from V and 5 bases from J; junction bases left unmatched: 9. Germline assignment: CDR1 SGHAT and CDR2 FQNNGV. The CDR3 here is CASRPDLAGGETQYF. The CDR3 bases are TGTGCCAGCAGGCCGGACTTAGCGGGAGGTGAGACCCAGTACTTC.

The CDR3 reads CASSLKGRPLQNTEAFF. Written as DNA, the CDR3 is TGTGCCAGCAGCTTAAAGGGGCGACCGCTTCAGAACACTGAAGCTTTCTTT. The chain is built from TRBV7-9 and TRBJ1-1; D possibly corresponds to TRBD1 (5 bases). Germline V gives CDR1 SEHNR, CDR2 FQNEAQ (reference sequence). V lost 2 bases and J 1 base, leaving 17 bases between the germline ends. The CDR3 is made up of 17 amino acids.

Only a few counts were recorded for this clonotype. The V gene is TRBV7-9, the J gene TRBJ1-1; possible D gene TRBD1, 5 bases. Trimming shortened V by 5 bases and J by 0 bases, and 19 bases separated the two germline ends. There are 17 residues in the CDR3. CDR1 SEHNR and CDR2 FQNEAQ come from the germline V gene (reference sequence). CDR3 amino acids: CASSLRRGQGMNTEAFF. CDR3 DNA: TGTGCCAGCAGCCTACGGAGGGGCCAGGGAATGAACACTGAAGCTTTCTTT.

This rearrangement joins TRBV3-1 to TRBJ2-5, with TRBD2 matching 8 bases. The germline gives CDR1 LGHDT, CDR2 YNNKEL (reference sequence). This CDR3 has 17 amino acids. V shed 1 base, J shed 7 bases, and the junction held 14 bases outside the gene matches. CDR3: CASSQGGGPTNRRTQYF. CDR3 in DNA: TGTGCCAGCAGCCAAGGCGGGGGGCCCACCAACCGGAGGACCCAGTACTTC.

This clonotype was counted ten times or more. The CDR3 region is CASSPGGGGRARGLFF. CDR3 nucleotide sequence: TGTGCCAGCAGCCCCGGAGGGGGGGGCAGAGCCCGAGGCCTGTTTTTT. The V and J genes are TRBV28 and TRBJ1-4; weak D call: TRBD1 (6 bases). The CDR3 is 16 amino acids. With 6 bases removed from V and 14 bases from J, the gap between germline ends came to 28 bases. Germline V gene data show CDR1 as MDHEN and CDR2 as SYDVKM.

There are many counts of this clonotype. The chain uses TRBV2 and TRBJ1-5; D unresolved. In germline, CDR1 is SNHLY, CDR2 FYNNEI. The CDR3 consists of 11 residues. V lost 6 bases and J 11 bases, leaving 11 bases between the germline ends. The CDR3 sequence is CASSTEGAQHF. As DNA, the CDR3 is TGTGCCAGCAGCACCGAGGGAGCCCAGCATTTT.

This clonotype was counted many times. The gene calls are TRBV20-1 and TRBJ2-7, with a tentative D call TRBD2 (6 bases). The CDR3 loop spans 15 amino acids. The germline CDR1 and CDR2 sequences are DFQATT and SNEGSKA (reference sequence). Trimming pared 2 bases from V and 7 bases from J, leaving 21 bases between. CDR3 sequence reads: CSARSTSTTIREQYF. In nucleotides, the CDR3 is TGCAGTGCTAGATCGACTAGTACCACTATACGGGAGCAGTACTTC.

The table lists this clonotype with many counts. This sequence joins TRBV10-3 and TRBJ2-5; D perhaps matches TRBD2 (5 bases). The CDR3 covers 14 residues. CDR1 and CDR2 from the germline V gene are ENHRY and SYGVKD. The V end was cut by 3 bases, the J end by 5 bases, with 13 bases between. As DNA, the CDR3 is TGTGCCATCAGTGACGGACGAACGGGGGAGACCCAGTACTTC. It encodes CAISDGRTGETQYF.

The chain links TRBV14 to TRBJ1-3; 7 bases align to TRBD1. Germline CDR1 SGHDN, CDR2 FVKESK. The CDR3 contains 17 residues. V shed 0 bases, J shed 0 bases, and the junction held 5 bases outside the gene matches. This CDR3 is CASSQELGQHSGNTIYF. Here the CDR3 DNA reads TGTGCCAGCAGCCAAGAATTGGGACAGCACTCTGGAAACACCATATATTTT.

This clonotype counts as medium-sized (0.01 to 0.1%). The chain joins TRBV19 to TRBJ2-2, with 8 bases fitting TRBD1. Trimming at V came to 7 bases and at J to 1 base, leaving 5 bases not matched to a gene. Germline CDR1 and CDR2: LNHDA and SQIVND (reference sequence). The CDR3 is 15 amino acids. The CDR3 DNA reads TGTGCCAGTATAAGGACAGGGAGGAACACCGGGGAGCTGTTTTTT. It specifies CASIRTGRNTGELFF.

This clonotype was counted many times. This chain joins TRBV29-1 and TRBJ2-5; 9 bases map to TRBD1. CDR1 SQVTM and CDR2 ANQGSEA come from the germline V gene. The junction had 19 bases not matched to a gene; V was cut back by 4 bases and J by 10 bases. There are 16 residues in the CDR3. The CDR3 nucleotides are TGCAGCGTTGCCCCCGCCGGACAGGGGCCAGGGGAGGACCAGTACTTC. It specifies CSVAPAGQGPGEDQYF.

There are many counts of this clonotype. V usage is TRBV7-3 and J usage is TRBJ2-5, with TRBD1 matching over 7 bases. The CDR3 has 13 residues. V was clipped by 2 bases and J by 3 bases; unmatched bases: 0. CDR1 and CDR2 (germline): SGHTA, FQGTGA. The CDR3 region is CASSLQGEETQYF. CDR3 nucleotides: TGTGCCAGCAGCTTACAGGGGGAAGAGACCCAGTACTTC.

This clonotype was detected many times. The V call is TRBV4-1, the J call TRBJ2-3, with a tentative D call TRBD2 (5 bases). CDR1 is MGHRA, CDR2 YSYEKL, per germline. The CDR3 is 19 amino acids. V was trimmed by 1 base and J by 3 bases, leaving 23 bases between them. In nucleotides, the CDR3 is TGCGCCAGCAGCCAAGTCGGTCGGCAGCGACGGGGAGAGACAGATACGCAGTATTTT. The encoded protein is CASSQVGRQRRGETDTQYF.

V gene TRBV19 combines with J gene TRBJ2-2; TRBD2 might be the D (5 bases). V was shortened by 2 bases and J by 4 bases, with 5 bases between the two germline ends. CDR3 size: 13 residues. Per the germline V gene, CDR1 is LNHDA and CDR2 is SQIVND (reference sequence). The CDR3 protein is CASSISGTGELFF. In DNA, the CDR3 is TGTGCCAGTAGTATAAGCGGCACCGGGGAGCTGTTTTTT.